This T cell receptor (beta chain) was observed in a study of T cell repertoires in cytomegalovirus infection. In this sample, this clonotype turned up a few times. Its target is not known. V lost 5 bases and J 5 bases, leaving 9 bases between the germline ends. CDR1 and CDR2 (germline): SEHNR, FQNEAQ (reference sequence). The CDR3 sequence is 12 residues long. TCRdb processed the reads anew with MiXCR; each CDR3 protein has one entry. The data hold 40,000 to 60,000 distinct CDR3 sequences, with over 20% observed a single time. Sample: CD8+ T cells from cultured PBMCs, taken from culture after CMV antigen stimulation. V and J are TRBV7-9 and TRBJ1-1; D remains ambiguous. The sequence came from a human donor in good health (CMV status not recorded). Some clones in this sample may be carry-over from other donors' samples. CDR3 in amino acids: CASSEARTEAFF. The CDR3 nucleotides read TGTGCCAGCAGCGAGGCGAGGACTGAAGCTTTCTTT.